Given below is one T cell receptor beta chain in context. As yet, its antigen is unknown. Clones were read by immunoSEQ multiplex PCR, and TCRdb kept only the in-frame ones, dropping some. The sample carries roughly 35,000 clones, 87% recorded once. The data belong to a study of T cells in localized non-small cell lung cancer. Findings of the study overall: In adjacent lung, a median approximately 60 of the top 100 tumor clones were found. With higher T cell density in blood came longer overall survival. Uninvolved adjacent lung showed higher T cell clonality than tumor. Sequencing was limited to one tumor region, leaving the possibility of heterogeneity open.

The ends were cut back, 2 bases at V and 4 bases at J, with 16 bases in the middle. Germline V lookup: CDR1 SGHRS, CDR2 YFSETQ. CDR3 length equals 16 residues. This receptor was taken from a woman aged 35-70 years with stage I lung adenocarcinoma. This specimen consisted of peripheral blood, obtained before any cancer treatment. The V call is TRBV5-1, the J call TRBJ2-1, with D perhaps being TRBD1 or TRBD2 (5 bases each). CDR3 residues: CASSLGEGGGYNEQFF. The CDR3 nucleotides are TGCGCCAGCAGCTTAGGTGAGGGTGGGGGTTACAATGAGCAGTTCTTC. Supplemented by reference TRBV5-1 and TRBJ2-1, the full variable domain reads KAGVTQTPRYLIKTRGQQVTLSCSPISGHRSVSWYQQTPGQGLQFLFEYFSETQRNKGNFPGRFSGRQFSNSRSEMNVSTLELGDSALYLCASSLGEGGGYNEQFFGPGTRLTVL.